Following are 22 T cell receptor beta chains from one sample sequenced in a study of T cells in Graves' hyperthyroidism and ophthalmopathy. What was amplified from RNA transcripts were TCR beta CDR3 regions. When the TCR CDR3 underwent first-round RT-PCR, the HTBI primer set was used. MiXCR was run by TCRdb on the multiplex PCR reads, yielding one entry per CDR3 protein. The table has approximately 360,000 distinct CDR3 sequences, around 16% seen once. Material: blood. The receptors were sampled from a woman between 18 and 30 years old with Graves' hyperthyroidism that later progressed to Graves' ophthalmopathy.

The chain carries TRBV6-1 and TRBJ2-1; D is uncertain. CDR3 length equals 14 residues. CDR1 and CDR2 (germline): MNHNS, SASEGT. V was trimmed by 6 bases and J by 5 bases, leaving 14 bases between them. The CDR3 nucleotides read TGTGCCAGCAGCCTAATCCAGGTAGACAATGAGCAGTTCTTC. Translating gives CASSLIQVDNEQFF.

This clonotype has a handful of counts. An end of the junction does not agree with germline; a read error may underlie this. This chain uses TRBV20-1 with TRBJ2-3; 7 nucleotides match TRBD2. The CDR3 is 14 amino acids. Germline V gene lookup returns CDR1 DFQATT and CDR2 SNEGSKA (reference sequence). The CDR3 region is CNARGGRALDTQYF. The CDR3 DNA reads as TGCAATGCTAGAGGAGGGAGGGCCCTAGATACGCAGTATTTT.

The sample holds many counts of this clonotype. The chain employs TRBV30 and TRBJ2-7, with D perhaps given as TRBD1 or TRBD2 (6 bases each). The CDR3 is 14 amino acids. V lost 0 bases and J lost 7, with 16 bases in between. Germline CDR1 reads GTSNPN; CDR2 reads SVGIG (reference sequence). CDR3 sequence reads: CAWSVSGGGGEQYF. CDR3 sequence (DNA): TGTGCCTGGAGTGTAAGCGGAGGGGGTGGGGAGCAGTACTTC.

This clonotype has just a few counts. This chain joins TRBV28 and TRBJ1-1, with 7 bases that match TRBD1. CDR1 is MDHEN, CDR2 SYDVKM, per germline. The CDR3 length is 14 residues. The J segment lost 1 base and the V segment lost 5 bases, leaving 4 bases of the junction unmatched. CDR3 sequence reads: CASSTDRRNTEAFF. The CDR3 DNA reads TGTGCCAGCAGTACGGACAGGAGGAACACTGAAGCTTTCTTT.

This clonotype showed up many times. This chain links TRBV18 with TRBJ2-1; no clear D gene. This CDR3 comprises 14 residues. V was shortened by 0 bases and J by 4 bases, with 7 bases between the two germline ends. CDR1 KGHSH and CDR2 LQKENI come from the germline V gene. The CDR3 DNA reads TGTGCCAGCTCACCACCCGGCCTATACAATGAGCAGTTCTTC. The encoded protein is CASSPPGLYNEQFF.

Many counts were recorded for this clonotype. V gene TRBV12-3 or TRBV12-4 combines with J gene TRBJ1-2; 7 bases are a match to TRBD1. With V trimmed by 6 bases and J by 4 bases, 11 bases remained unmatched. The length of the CDR3 is 15 residues. The CDR3 DNA sequence: TGTGCCAGCAGCCCCAGACAGGGAGGTGTCTATGGCTACACCTTC. Translating it yields CASSPRQGGVYGYTF.

Of note for this clonotype: A much larger clone differs by one base, so this may be a read error. This CDR3 fails to terminate in the conserved phenylalanine or tryptophan, so it likely reflects a read error. The rearrangement links TRBV9 to TRBJ2-1; 11 nucleotides align to TRBD2. The CDR3 covers 15 residues. V was pared by 0 bases and J by 8 bases, with 4 bases of the junction left unmatched. Germline V lookup: CDR1 SGDLS, CDR2 YYNGEE. The CDR3 bases are TGTGCCAGCAGCGTAGGTAGCGGGAGGGCCGATGAGCAGTTCTCC. This sequence encodes CASSVGSGRADEQFS.

The chain combines TRBV14 with TRBJ1-3, with 9 positions matching TRBD1. J was trimmed by 4 bases and V by 4 bases; bases with no gene match: 17. Looked up from germline, CDR1 is SGHDN and CDR2 is FVKESK. The CDR3 runs 19 residues. CDR3 in DNA: TGTGCCAGCAGCCCAACAATGTTTCGGACAGGGGATGGCGGAAACACCATATATTTT. Amino acids: CASSPTMFRTGDGGNTIYF.

In its sample, this clonotype was seen many times. This chain connects TRBV28 to TRBJ2-1; perhaps D is TRBD1 or TRBD2 (5 bases each). Germline V CDR1 and CDR2: MDHEN, SYDVKM. V dropped 1 base and J dropped 7 bases, with 23 bases sitting between them. This CDR3 contains 18 residues. CDR3 in amino acids: CASSLFNGASHRLNEQFF. In DNA, the CDR3 is TGTGCCAGCAGTTTATTTAACGGGGCTAGCCATAGGTTAAATGAGCAGTTCTTC.

This clonotype was recorded at least ten times. The rearrangement links TRBV6-1 to TRBJ1-6, with D uncertain. Germline V CDR1 and CDR2: MNHNS, SASEGT. V was shortened by 3 bases and J by 7 bases, with 10 bases between the two germline ends. The CDR3 consists of 14 residues. The CDR3 protein is CASSESVENSPLHF. The CDR3 region has the DNA TGTGCCAGCAGTGAGTCAGTCGAAAATTCACCCCTCCACTTT.

This clonotype was recorded at least ten times. The V and J genes are TRBV12-3 or TRBV12-4 and TRBJ2-7; a weak D match, TRBD1 (8 bases). V lost 1 base to trimming and J lost 2 bases, with 24 bases between them. This CDR3 comprises 19 residues. DNA of the CDR3: TGTGCCAGCAGTTTAGATTCGTGGACAGGGAGGGGTGTTCCCTACGAGCAGTACTTC. As protein: CASSLDSWTGRGVPYEQYF.

This clonotype was observed many times. The V call is TRBV27, the J call TRBJ2-7, with 9 bases matching TRBD2. Germline assignment: CDR1 MNHEY and CDR2 SMNVEV (reference sequence). This CDR3 has 16 amino acids. Trimming cost V 5 bases and J 7 bases; bases outside gene matches: 15. CDR3 sequence: CASSPPQAGGTREQYF. The CDR3 bases are TGTGCCAGCAGTCCGCCCCAAGCGGGAGGTACGAGGGAGCAGTACTTC.

Ten or more counts support this clonotype. The J gene is TRBJ1-5, the V gene TRBV7-9; a weak D match, TRBD1 (6 bases). Germline CDR1 SEHNR, CDR2 FQNEAQ (reference sequence). This CDR3 contains 16 residues. The V and J ends lost 0 bases and 4 bases respectively, with 13 bases between them. The CDR3 sequence: CASSLAGGGGNQPQHF. In DNA form, the CDR3 reads TGTGCCAGCAGCTTAGCGGGGGGCGGAGGAAATCAGCCCCAGCATTTT. Full variable domain (outside the CDR3, taken from reference TRBV7-9 and TRBJ1-5): DTGVSQNPRHKITKRGQNVTFRCDPISEHNRLYWYRQTLGQGPEFLTYFQNEAQLEKSRLLSDRFSAERPKGSFSTLEIQRTEQGDSAMYLCASSLAGGGGNQPQHFGDGTRLSIL.

In its sample, this clonotype was seen many times. The chain uses TRBV9 and TRBJ2-1; 12 nucleotides match TRBD2. The CDR3 runs 20 residues. Looked up from germline, CDR1 is SGDLS and CDR2 is YYNGEE. The ends lost 1 base at V and 5 bases at J; junction bases unmatched: 16. The CDR3 loop reads CASSVSGGKLAGGPHNEQFF. CDR3 nucleotides: TGTGCCAGCAGCGTAAGTGGAGGGAAGCTAGCGGGAGGGCCCCACAATGAGCAGTTCTTC.

This clonotype was seen repeatedly, ten times or more. The chain couples TRBV2 to TRBJ2-1; 8 bases map to TRBD2. The CDR3 extends over 18 amino acids. V lost 2 bases, J lost 7 bases, and 16 bases stayed unmatched. Per the germline V gene, CDR1 is SNHLY and CDR2 is FYNNEI. CDR3 amino acids: CASSELRMDGRASNEQFF. In DNA, the CDR3 is TGTGCCAGCAGTGAACTGCGGATGGACGGGAGGGCCTCGAATGAGCAGTTCTTC. Variable domain in full (rest from reference TRBV2 and TRBJ2-1): EPEVTQTPSHQVTQMGQEVILRCVPISNHLYFYWYRQILGQKVEFLVSFYNNEISEKSEIFDDQFSVERPDGSNFTLKIRSTKLEDSAMYFCASSELRMDGRASNEQFFGPGTRLTVL.

Concerning this clonotype: At one of its ends the junction is not consistent with the germline gene, which may arise from a read error. CDR3 residues: CASSSGGSRVTGEPFF. CDR3 nucleotide sequence: TGCGCCAGCAGTTCAGGCGGGAGCAGGGTCACCGGGGAGCCGTTTTTT. This chain links TRBV4-3 with TRBJ2-2, with 7 nucleotides matching TRBD2. Germline V gene lookup returns CDR1 LGHNA and CDR2 YSLEER. The CDR3 runs to 16 residues.

This clonotype occurred many times. The chain has TRBV12-3 or TRBV12-4 and TRBJ1-1; D may be TRBD1 (5 bases). The CDR3 consists of 14 residues. With 3 bases removed from V and 6 bases from J, the gap between germline ends came to 14 bases. The CDR3 here is CASSLGSGGAEAFF. The CDR3 DNA is TGTGCCAGCAGTTTGGGTTCGGGGGGGGCTGAAGCTTTCTTT.

This clonotype has a count of ten or more. The CDR3 nucleotides read TGTGCCACCAGCAGAGATCTGGGAGGAACTGAAGCTTTCTTT. Its translation is CATSRDLGGTEAFF. The chain is built from TRBV15 and TRBJ1-1, with D unresolved. V was clipped by 0 bases and J by 5 bases, with 10 bases between them. The germline V gene has CDR1 LNHNV and CDR2 YYDKDF (reference sequence). This CDR3 region has 14 residues.

This clonotype was found once. The chain uses TRBV18 and TRBJ1-5; D call uncertain. V was cut by 0 bases and J by 4 bases, with 10 bases left in between. Germline V gives CDR1 KGHSH, CDR2 LQKENI. There are 15 residues in the CDR3. In DNA form, the CDR3 reads TGTGCCAGCTCACCACCGCAGGAGGGAAATCAGCCCCAGCATTTT. It codes for CASSPPQEGNQPQHF.

The chain employs TRBV30 and TRBJ2-1; possible D gene TRBD1, 6 bases. V shed 2 bases and J shed 8 bases, with 10 bases lying between them. Germline V gene data show CDR1 as GTSNPN and CDR2 as SVGIG (reference sequence). This CDR3 region has 12 residues. The CDR3 here is CAWSIQGHEQFF. As DNA, the CDR3 is TGTGCCTGGAGTATTCAGGGGCATGAGCAGTTCTTC.

This clonotype has more than one count but fewer than ten. The chain links TRBV29-1 to TRBJ1-2, with 7 bases lining up with TRBD1. Germline assignment: CDR1 SQVTM and CDR2 ANQGSEA. CDR3 length: 16 residues. J was trimmed by 2 bases and V by 0 bases; bases with no gene match: 9. The CDR3 is CSVEDLYVQGNYGYTF. CDR3 coding DNA: TGCAGCGTTGAAGATCTTTACGTACAGGGGAACTATGGCTACACCTTC. Combining the CDR3 with reference TRBV29-1 and TRBJ1-2 gives the whole variable domain SAVISQKPSRDICQRGTSLTIQCQVDSQVTMMFWYRQQPGQSLTLIATANQGSEATYESGFVIDKFPISRPNLTFSTLTVSNMSPEDSSIYLCSVEDLYVQGNYGYTFGSGTRLTVV.

This clonotype turned up a few times. The chain employs TRBV19 and TRBJ1-5; D call uncertain. V lost 3 bases and J 7 bases, leaving 7 bases between the germline ends. The CDR3 has 12 residues. The germline V gene encodes CDR1 LNHDA and CDR2 SQIVND (reference sequence). The CDR3 coding sequence is TGTGCCAGTAGTATTTTGCGGCAGCCCCAGCATTTT. This codes for CASSILRQPQHF.